The 14 T cell receptor delta chains presented below share a single source sample, sequenced in a study of gamma-delta chains in newborns, infants, children. TCRdb redid clone calling on the reads using CATT. This table holds over 1,500 delta-chain clones, about 2.9% found once. Sequencing input: blood. These TCRs come from a child in good health.

This clone is labeled as large. The identical CDR3 is also encoded by other nucleotide sequences in the sample. This rearrangement joins TRDV2 to TRDJ1, with unresolved D. V was shortened by 0 bases and J by 12 bases, with 13 bases between the two germline ends. Germline CDR1 GEAIGNYY, CDR2 EKD. CDR3 length: 12 amino acids. In nucleotides, the CDR3 is TGTGCCTGTGACACCGGGGCTCGGAGGGTCATCTTT. Its translation is CACDTGARRVIF.

This clone was seen just once. A much larger clone is a single base away; this may be a read error. The chain links TRDV2 to TRDJ1; perhaps TRDD3 as D (5 bases). The J gene was missing in TCRdb and was found by matching the end of the DNA to germline. This CDR3 contains 17 residues. Germline CDR1 GEAIGNYY, CDR2 EKD. Trimming cost V 2 bases and J 2 bases, with 20 bases left between them. This CDR3 reads CACDNLSTGGKTDKLIF. The CDR3 DNA follows: TGTGCCTGTGACAACTTAAGTACTGGAGGAAAAACCGATAAACTCATCTTT.

Turning to this clone: A much larger clone is a single base away; this may be a read error. This rearrangement joins TRDV2 to TRDJ1; 11 bases match TRDD3. The CDR3 is 19 residues long. The germline V gene has CDR1 GEAIGNYY and CDR2 EKD. The CDR3 spells CACDSVGDWGISRTDKPIF. The CDR3 DNA reads as TGTGCCTGTGACTCCGTTGGGGACTGGGGGATATCCCGTACCGATAAACCCATCTTT.

This clone is large. This CDR3 is also generated by other DNA sequences in the sample. The chain recombines TRDV2 with TRDJ1; 11 bases align to TRDD3. CDR3 length: 19 amino acids. The germline CDR1 and CDR2 sequences are GEAIGNYY and EKD. V shed 3 bases, J shed 0 bases, and the junction held 14 bases outside the gene matches. CDR3 in DNA: TGTGCCTGTGACTCTCTTACTGGGGGATATCTTGGAGACACCGATAAACTCATCTTT. Amino acids: CACDSLTGGYLGDTDKLIF.

Details on this clone: The likely explanation is a read error, given a far larger clone one base away. The rearrangement uses TRDV2 and TRDJ3, with D unresolved. The germline V and J ends were trimmed by 0 bases and 2 bases, with 13 bases remaining between them. CDR3 length: 18 residues. Germline V gives CDR1 GEAIGNYY, CDR2 EKD. In nucleotides, the CDR3 is TGTGCCTGTGACACCGCAGGATTAAGCCCCTGGGACACCCGACAGATGTTTTTC. Its translation is CACDTAGLSPWDTRQMFF.

The sample holds a few counts of this clone. A far larger clone differs by one base, so this is likely a read error. The chain is built from TRDV2 and TRDJ1; the match to TRDD3 covers 10 bases. CDR1 is GEAIGNYY, CDR2 EKD, per germline. V was clipped by 1 base and J by 1 base; unmatched bases: 14. This CDR3 spans 19 amino acids. CDR3 DNA: TGTGCCTGTGACACTGTTCCCACTGGGGGATCCCACTGCACCGATAAACTCATCTTT. Translating gives CACDTVPTGGSHCTDKLIF.

This clone was observed a handful of times. TCRdb's listed protein matches a much larger clone and diverges from this DNA's translation at residue 13, likely through a read error; the protein shown comes from the DNA. This rearrangement joins TRDV2 to TRDJ1, with 7 bases aligning to TRDD3. This CDR3 region has 15 residues. The V gene's germline CDR1 is GEAIGNYY and CDR2 EKD. The CDR3 nucleotides are TGTGCCTGTGACACCGTGGGGGAATACACCGATAAACGCATCTTT. Its translation: CACDTVGEYTDKRIF.

For this clone: A read error may produce the germline difference seen at one junction end. The chain has TRDV3 and TRDJ1, with D perhaps TRDD2 or TRDD3 (7 bases each). The CDR3 covers 18 residues. The V gene's germline CDR1 is TVYSNPD and CDR2 GDNSRS (reference sequence). The CDR3 reads CAFYPLPLWGVYTDKLIF. CDR3 bases: TGCGCCTTTTATCCCCTTCCTCTCTGGGGGGTGTACACCGATAAACTCATCTTT.

The sample holds a few counts of this clone. Given a much more abundant clone one base away, this may be a read error. This sequence joins TRDV1 and TRDJ1; 10 nucleotides match TRDD3. There are 16 residues in the CDR3. Germline V lookup: CDR1 TSWWSYY, CDR2 QGS. V was clipped by 10 bases and J by 0 bases; unmatched bases: 11. The CDR3 loop reads CAPRPLGDRYTDKLIF. The DNA of the CDR3 is TGTGCTCCTCGCCCACTGGGGGATCGGTACACCGATAAACTCATCTTT.

Note on this clone: One base away lies a much larger clone, so this may be a sequencing read error. The same CDR3 arises from other DNA sequences in this sample as well. The gene calls are TRDV2 and TRDJ1; a possible D gene is TRDD3 (5 bases). The CDR3 length is 17 residues. Trimming stripped 7 bases from V and 6 bases from J, with 29 bases between. Looked up from germline, CDR1 is GEAIGNYY and CDR2 is EKD. The CDR3 region has the DNA TGTGCCTGCGACGAGATGGGTGAGGGGACGCGTCTAAATAAACTCATCTTT. It translates to CACDEMGEGTRLNKLIF.

As regards this clone: With only one base between it and a far larger clone, this is likely a read error. Here the J gene is TRDJ1 and the V gene is not called; the table calls TRDD3, which could not be checked here. This CDR3 has 16 residues. The CDR3 DNA follows: TGTGCCTGTGACACCGTGGGAGGCCCCCCAACCGATAAACTCATCTTT. Translation: CACDTVGGPPTDKLIF.

Turning to this clone: A much larger clone differs from this one at a single base, so this may be a read error. The chain joins TRDV2 to TRDJ1; 12 bases line up with TRDD3. After removal of 0 bases from V and 1 base from J, the junction contained 17 bases not matched to a gene. Germline V gene lookup returns CDR1 GEAIGNYY and CDR2 EKD. The CDR3 is 21 amino acids. The CDR3 coding sequence is TGTGCCTGTGACACCGTAGGCAATGCAAACTGGGGGATACACAGCACCGATAAACTCATCTTT. Protein product: CACDTVGNANWGIHSTDKLIF.

This clone was counted only a few times. The junction differs from germline at one of its ends, possibly a read error. This chain joins TRDV2 and TRDJ1, with 7 bases matching TRDD3. Germline CDR1 is GEAIGNYY and CDR2 is EKD. This CDR3 region has 18 residues. CDR3 sequence (DNA): TGTGCCCGTGACCCGCTAGGGGACTGGGGACTCGAAAGGAGGGAACTCATCTTT. Its translation is CARDPLGDWGLERRELIF.

There are a few counts of this clone. Since a much larger clone is just one base distant, this may be a read error. The V and J genes are TRDV2 and TRDJ1; D is unclear. Germline values: CDR1 GEAIGNYY, CDR2 EKD. V gave up 5 bases and J gave up 3 bases, with 24 bases separating them. CDR3 size: 17 residues. The CDR3 nucleotides read TGTGCCTGTGGCACTTTAGACGGGGTCCCTAGGGCCGATAAACTCATCTTT. Its protein is CACGTLDGVPRADKLIF.